This T cell receptor (beta chain) derives from a study of cytomegalovirus exposure and HLA in healthy donors. This clone occurred a few times. A multiplex PCR was run with 60 Vbeta primers and 13 Jbeta primers. Repertoires were generated with immunoSEQ multiplex PCR, while TCRdb's copy carries only in-frame clones and drops some. The data hold 250,000 to 350,000 clones, with 80% observed a single time. V shed 0 bases, J shed 4 bases, and the junction held 3 bases outside the gene matches. The CDR3 totals 15 residues. The germline CDR1 and CDR2 sequences are GTSNPN and SVGIG (reference sequence). The V call is TRBV30, the J call TRBJ2-1; 10 bases fit TRBD2. Input material: PBMCs. The TCR originated in a girl aged 2 to 9 in good health and CMV-seronegative. The CDR3: CAWSVQAGGYNEQFF. The DNA of the CDR3 is TGTGCCTGGAGTGTACAAGCGGGAGGGTACAATGAGCAGTTCTTC.